The 18 T cell receptor beta chains presented below share a single source sample, sequenced in a study of blood T cell repertoires in COVID-19. TCRdb keeps only in-frame clones here, not all; method: immunoSEQ multiplex PCR. Of 350,000 to 400,000 clones in the sample, 85% to 90% were seen once. The source material was PBMCs or T cells enriched from blood (not recorded which). These receptors originate from a woman between 18 and 30 years old who had recovered from COVID-19.

The chain joins TRBV4-3 to TRBJ2-7; possible D gene TRBD2, 5 bases. The CDR3 is 14 amino acids. V lost 0 bases and J 2 bases, leaving 8 bases between the germline ends. The germline V gene has CDR1 LGHNA and CDR2 YSLEER. CDR3 bases: TGCGCCAGCAGCCAAGAAGGAGGACCCTACGAGCAGTACTTC. Amino acids: CASSQEGGPYEQYF.

The CDR3 loop reads CASSYSKAQNTEAFF. As DNA, the CDR3 is TGTGCCAGCAGTTACTCAAAAGCCCAGAACACTGAAGCTTTCTTT. The genes are TRBV6-5 and TRBJ1-1; D is unresolved. Germline V gene lookup returns CDR1 MNHEY and CDR2 SVGAGI. The CDR3 runs to 15 residues. The V end lost 0 bases, the J end lost 1 base, and 9 bases lay between the germline ends.

The chain uses TRBV29-1 and TRBJ2-1, with 12 bases aligning to TRBD2. Germline V CDR1 and CDR2: SQVTM, ANQGSEA. The J segment lost 5 bases and the V segment lost 7 bases, leaving 6 bases of the junction unmatched. The CDR3 totals 14 residues. In nucleotides, the CDR3 is TGCAGCGGCACTCTAGCGGGGGGGAACAATGAGCAGTTCTTC. It codes for CSGTLAGGNNEQFF.

This chain connects TRBV24-1 to TRBJ1-4; TRBD1 matches at 9 bases. The CDR3 has 15 residues. V was pared by 4 bases and J by 7 bases, with 6 bases of the junction left unmatched. Germline-derived CDR1 and CDR2 are KGHDR and SFDVKD. CDR3 amino acids: CATSEGGQGGEKLFF. The CDR3 coding sequence is TGTGCCACCAGTGAGGGGGGACAGGGAGGTGAAAAACTGTTTTTT.

The genes are TRBV10-3 and TRBJ2-2; D not certain. Trimming took 3 bases from V and 0 from J, leaving 5 bases between them. The CDR3 is made up of 14 amino acids. CDR1 is ENHRY, CDR2 SYGVKD, per germline. The CDR3 bases are TGTGCCATCAGTGATGTAACGAACACCGGGGAGCTGTTTTTT. Translated: CAISDVTNTGELFF.

The chain carries TRBV7-3 and TRBJ2-2; no clear D. In germline, CDR1 is SGHTA, CDR2 FQGTGA. With 1 base removed from V and 4 bases from J, the gap between germline ends came to 7 bases. This CDR3 is built from 14 residues. CDR3 bases: TGTGCCAGCAGCTTAATAGTTGGCACCGGGGAGCTGTTTTTT. It translates to CASSLIVGTGELFF.

Notes on this clone: Other DNA sequences in the same sample also yield this CDR3. The chain is built from TRBV11-3 and TRBJ2-3; D may be TRBD1 (5 bases). The CDR3 has 14 amino acids. Per the germline V gene, CDR1 is SGHNT and CDR2 is YENEEA. V lost 1 base, J lost 5 bases, and 10 bases lay in between. CDR3 coding DNA: TGTGCCAGCAGCTTAGGCAGGGTAGGAGATACGCAGTATTTT. Protein: CASSLGRVGDTQYF. The full variable domain, completed using reference TRBV11-3 and TRBJ2-3, is EAGVVQSPRYKIIEKKQPVAFWCNPISGHNTLYWYLQNLGQGPELLIRYENEEAVDDSQLPKDRFSAERLKGVDSTLKIQPAELGDSAVYLCASSLGRVGDTQYFGPGTRLTVL.

The chain combines TRBV9 with TRBJ1-2; 7 bases are a match to TRBD1. Trimming cost V 4 bases and J 6 bases; bases outside gene matches: 3. The CDR3 consists of 12 residues. CDR1 is SGDLS, CDR2 YYNGEE, per germline. CDR3 coding DNA: TGTGCCAGCAGCAGTCAGGGGGATGGCTACACCTTC. This sequence encodes CASSSQGDGYTF. Complete variable domain (other parts from reference TRBV9 and TRBJ1-2): DSGVTQTPKHLITATGQRVTLRCSPRSGDLSVYWYQQSLDQGLQFLIQYYNGEERAKGNILERFSAQQFPDLHSELNLSSLELGDSALYFCASSSQGDGYTFGSGTRLTVV.

The count of this clone is one. The V gene is TRBV10-1, the J gene TRBJ1-3, with D unclear. Germline V gene lookup returns CDR1 WNHNN and CDR2 SYGVQD (reference sequence). This CDR3 comprises 14 residues. The germline V and J ends were trimmed by 2 bases and 0 bases, with 5 bases remaining between them. The DNA for the CDR3 is TGCGCCAGCAGTGAGCTGAGCTCTGGAAACACCATATATTTT. Translating gives CASSELSSGNTIYF.

The chain links TRBV7-8 to TRBJ1-2, with 10 nucleotides matching TRBD1. This CDR3 region has 15 residues. Germline values: CDR1 SGHVS, CDR2 FQNEAQ. The V segment lost 3 bases and the J segment 6 bases; nucleotides outside the gene matches: 7. CDR3 sequence reads: CASSFGGGTGDGYTF. The CDR3, as DNA: TGTGCCAGCAGCTTTGGGGGAGGGACAGGGGATGGCTACACCTTC.

The chain carries TRBV6-1 and TRBJ2-3; 10 bases match TRBD2. Germline CDR1 MNHNS, CDR2 SASEGT. V dropped 2 bases and J dropped 2; count of bases not matched to a gene: 7. The CDR3 contains 17 residues. CDR3 sequence (DNA): TGTGCCAGCAGTGAAAGGCTAGCGGGGGCCCCCACAGATACGCAGTATTTT. Translation gives CASSERLAGAPTDTQYF.

The chain has TRBV7-9 and TRBJ1-2, with no clear D. V lost 2 bases to trimming and J lost 0 bases, with 4 bases between them. The germline V gene has CDR1 SEHNR and CDR2 FQNEAQ (reference sequence). This CDR3 has 13 amino acids. CDR3 loop: CASSLHANYGYTF. The CDR3 bases are TGTGCCAGCAGCTTACATGCTAACTATGGCTACACCTTC.

This chain joins TRBV6-5 and TRBJ2-3; tentative D call: TRBD2 (7 bases). Trimming removed 11 bases at V and 0 bases at J, with 15 bases between. Germline V gene data show CDR1 as MNHEY and CDR2 as SVGAGI. The length of the CDR3 is 14 residues. The DNA for the CDR3 is TGTGCCTGTCGACGGGGGGCTAGCACAGATACGCAGTATTTT. Its translation: CACRRGASTDTQYF.

The CDR3 spells CASSPPSGANVLTF. As DNA, the CDR3 is TGTGCCAGCTCACCACCTTCGGGGGCCAACGTCCTGACTTTC. The rearrangement uses TRBV18 and TRBJ2-6; D gene unclear. Per the germline V gene, CDR1 is KGHSH and CDR2 is LQKENI. V gave up 0 bases and J gave up 4 bases, with 4 bases separating them. This CDR3 is built from 14 residues. Full variable domain (outside the CDR3, taken from reference TRBV18 and TRBJ2-6): NAGVMQNPRHLVRRRGQEARLRCSPMKGHSHVYWYRQLPEEGLKFMVYLQKENIIDESGMPKERFSAEFPKEGPSILRIQQVVRGDSAAYFCASSPPSGANVLTFGAGSRLTVL.

The chain joins TRBV10-1 to TRBJ1-6, with D perhaps matching TRBD1 (5 bases). The germline V gene encodes CDR1 WNHNN and CDR2 SYGVQD (reference sequence). V was clipped by 6 bases and J by 5 bases, with 5 bases between them. The CDR3 is 12 residues long. CDR3 in DNA: TGCGCCAGCAGGACAGATAATTCACCCCTCCACTTT. It is translated as CASRTDNSPLHF.

The rearrangement uses TRBV5-6 and TRBJ2-7, with TRBD1 matching 9 bases. The germline gives CDR1 SGHDT, CDR2 YYEEEE. This CDR3 has 14 amino acids. With V trimmed by 5 bases and J by 3 bases, 6 bases remained unmatched. Here the CDR3 reads CASRMDRGNYEQYF. The CDR3 DNA sequence: TGTGCCAGCAGGATGGACAGGGGAAACTACGAGCAGTACTTC.

The chain uses TRBV6-5 and TRBJ1-1; D gene ambiguous. From germline, CDR1 is MNHEY and CDR2 SVGAGI. CDR3 size: 13 residues. V was trimmed by 5 bases and J by 1 base, leaving 8 bases between them. DNA for the CDR3: TGTGCCAGCAGTACACAGTGGAACACTGAAGCTTTCTTT. It codes for CASSTQWNTEAFF.

The chain links TRBV19 to TRBJ1-5; the match to TRBD1 covers 12 bases. CDR3 length: 15 amino acids. The germline gives CDR1 LNHDA, CDR2 SQIVND (reference sequence). Trimming removed 5 bases from V and 10 bases from J; junction bases left unmatched: 9. As DNA, the CDR3 is TGTGCCAGTAGTCCATCCGGGACAGGGGGCCCCCCCCAGCATTTT. Its protein is CASSPSGTGGPPQHF.